This TCR beta chain originates from a study of blood T cell repertoires in COVID-19. Study as a whole: Samples representing acute and convalescent COVID-19 were sourced from the United States, Italy and Spain. From T cells, B-cell-depleted T cells, or PBMCs came the material, which was cDNA or gDNA.

Study processing details: The assay estimated nucleated cells by amplifying reference gene primers. Repertoires were generated with immunoSEQ multiplex PCR, while TCRdb's copy carries only in-frame clones and drops some. V and J calls plus clone size are reproduced from that table; the DNA served to infer D and trimming. The repertoire includes 250,000 to 300,000 clones, around nine tenths of them detected once, and approximately 2% sits in the top ten. This TCR derives from a woman aged 60-75 years in a cohort exposed to, infected with or recovered from COVID-19 (not recorded which). Sequenced material: PBMCs or T cells enriched from blood (not recorded which).

Here the CDR3 DNA reads TGTGCCAGCGCGGAGCTGAACACTGAAGCTTTCTTT. Translation gives CASAELNTEAFF. The genes are TRBV5-4 and TRBJ1-1; D is ambiguous. Trimming cost V 7 bases and J 0 bases, with 7 bases left between them. The CDR3 extends over 12 amino acids. The V gene's germline CDR1 is SGHNT and CDR2 YYREEE (reference sequence). Full variable domain (rest looked up from reference TRBV5-4 and TRBJ1-1): ETGVTQSPTHLIKTRGQQVTLRCSSQSGHNTVSWYQQALGQGPQFIFQYYREEENGRGNFPPRFSGLQFPNYSSELNVNALELDDSALYLCASAELNTEAFFGQGTRLTVV.